What follows are 10 T cell receptor beta chains derived from one specimen sequenced in a study of glioma-infiltrating T cells after dendritic cell vaccination. Clones were sequenced by immunoSEQ multiplex PCR, and TCRdb holds only the in-frame ones, with some missing. This sample has about 92,000 clones, with approximately 84% found just once. The sample in question was blood, obtained before dendritic cell vaccination. The receptors were gathered from a human donor with glioblastoma.

This chain connects TRBV7-2 to TRBJ1-1; D ambiguous. CDR3 length: 17 residues. CDR1 SGHTA and CDR2 FQGNSA come from the germline V gene. V was cut by 5 bases and J by 5 bases, with 24 bases left in between. This CDR3 is CASSGVTGALGDTEAFF. CDR3 DNA sequence: TGTGCCAGCAGCGGGGTAACGGGAGCACTAGGAGATACTGAAGCTTTCTTT.

The chain has TRBV19 and TRBJ1-5; 7 bases line up with TRBD1. The J segment lost 0 bases and the V segment lost 7 bases, leaving 6 bases of the junction unmatched. This CDR3 has 15 amino acids. Germline CDR1 and CDR2: LNHDA and SQIVND (reference sequence). CDR3 in amino acids: CASKNRGNSNQPQHF. The CDR3 DNA reads TGTGCCAGTAAAAACAGGGGAAATAGCAATCAGCCCCAGCATTTT.

This clone was seen a handful of times. The chain joins TRBV6-5 to TRBJ1-1, with TRBD1 matching over 7 bases. The CDR3 is 14 residues long. The germline CDR1 and CDR2 sequences are MNHEY and SVGAGI. With 5 bases clipped from V and 7 bases from J, the junction kept 10 bases outside the gene matches. CDR3 protein: CASSNLDRVLEAFF. The CDR3 nucleotides are TGTGCCAGCAGTAATCTAGACAGGGTCCTTGAAGCTTTCTTT.

The J gene is TRBJ2-5, the V gene TRBV20-1; D perhaps matches TRBD1 (6 bases). Germline lookup yields CDR1 DFQATT and CDR2 SNEGSKA (reference sequence). V was pared by 6 bases and J by 5 bases, with 10 bases between. CDR3 length equals 11 residues. This CDR3 is CSARTAETQYF. CDR3 DNA: TGCAGTGCCAGGACAGCTGAGACCCAGTACTTC.

The chain carries TRBV2 and TRBJ2-3, with TRBD2 matching 14 bases. The CDR3 consists of 18 residues. Germline V lookup: CDR1 SNHLY, CDR2 FYNNEI. J lost 4 bases, V lost 7 bases, and 13 bases had no gene match. In DNA, the CDR3 is TGTGCCAGCACCCACGGGACTAGCGGGAGTTGGAGCCCAGATACGCAGTATTTT. Protein: CASTHGTSGSWSPDTQYF.

This clone was observed a few times. The CDR3 DNA sequence: TGTGCCAGCAAAAAAGCGGTTCAAGAGACCCAGTACTTC. This translates into CASKKAVQETQYF. The chain couples TRBV5-4 to TRBJ2-5, with a tentative D call TRBD2 (5 bases). V was cut by 6 bases and J by 2 bases, with 11 bases left in between. The germline V gene encodes CDR1 SGHNT and CDR2 YYREEE (reference sequence). This CDR3 contains 13 residues.

The rearrangement uses TRBV28 and TRBJ2-7; 8 bases align to TRBD1. V gave up 5 bases and J gave up 5 bases; unmatched junction bases: 8. Germline V gene lookup returns CDR1 MDHEN and CDR2 SYDVKM. The CDR3 runs to 14 residues. CDR3 in DNA: TGTGCCAGCAGTCCCACCCGACAGGGGCACGAGCAGTACTTC. It codes for CASSPTRQGHEQYF.

Concerning this clone: Different DNA sequences within this sample yield the same CDR3. The rearrangement uses TRBV7-9 and TRBJ2-7; 8 nucleotides line up with TRBD1. Germline V gene lookup returns CDR1 SEHNR and CDR2 FQNEAQ (reference sequence). The CDR3 spans 13 residues. V was pared by 3 bases and J by 6 bases, with 4 bases of the junction left unmatched. The CDR3 sequence is CASSLTGVGEQYF. CDR3 nucleotide sequence: TGTGCCAGCAGCTTGACAGGGGTGGGCGAGCAGTACTTC.

The table lists this clone with a few counts. V is TRBV27 and J is TRBJ2-7; 10 positions agree with TRBD1. Germline V gene sequence: CDR1 MNHEY, CDR2 SMNVEV (reference sequence). This CDR3 contains 14 residues. With 5 bases clipped from V and 5 bases from J, the junction kept 6 bases outside the gene matches. In nucleotides, the CDR3 is TGTGCCAGCAGTAGGACAGGGGGGGTGGACGAGCAGTACTTC. Protein product: CASSRTGGVDEQYF.

V and J are TRBV19 and TRBJ1-5; 7 bases line up with TRBD1. CDR1 is LNHDA, CDR2 SQIVND, per germline (reference sequence). CDR3 length: 14 amino acids. The ends lost 3 bases at V and 7 bases at J; junction bases unmatched: 6. CDR3 nucleotide sequence: TGTGCCAGTAGTATCGACAGGGTCGAGCAGCCCCAGCATTTT. It is translated as CASSIDRVEQPQHF.